This TCR beta chain was recovered during a study of technical replicates of blood from several donors. The repertoire was sequenced with immunoSEQ multiplex PCR; TCRdb's copy has only in-frame clones and lacks some. The data show 95,000 to 100,000 clones, under 96% seen once. Sequenced: T cells isolated from PBMCs. This clonotype originated in a human donor in good health.

CDR3 nucleotides: TGTGCCAGCAGCTTAGCTACGAGGGGGTTCGGCTACACCTTC. Protein sequence: CASSLATRGFGYTF. The chain recombines TRBV7-9 with TRBJ1-2; a possible D gene is TRBD1 (6 bases). CDR3 length: 14 residues. Germline assignment: CDR1 SEHNR and CDR2 FQNEAQ (reference sequence). Between the trimmed V and J ends, which lost 0 bases and 8 bases, there was a span of 13 bases. The full variable domain, with the rest looked up from reference TRBV7-9 and TRBJ1-2, is DTGVSQNPRHKITKRGQNVTFRCDPISEHNRLYWYRQTLGQGPEFLTYFQNEAQLEKSRLLSDRFSAERPKGSFSTLEIQRTEQGDSAMYLCASSLATRGFGYTFGSGTRLTVV.